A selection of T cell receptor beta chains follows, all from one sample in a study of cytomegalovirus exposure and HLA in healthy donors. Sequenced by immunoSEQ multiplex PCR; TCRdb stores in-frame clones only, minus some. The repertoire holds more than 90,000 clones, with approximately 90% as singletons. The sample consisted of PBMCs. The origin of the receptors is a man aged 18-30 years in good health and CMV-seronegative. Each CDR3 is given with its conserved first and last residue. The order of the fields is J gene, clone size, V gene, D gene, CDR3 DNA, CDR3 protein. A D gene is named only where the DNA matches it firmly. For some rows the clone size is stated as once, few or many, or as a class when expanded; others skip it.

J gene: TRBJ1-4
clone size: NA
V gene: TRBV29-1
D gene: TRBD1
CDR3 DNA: TGCAGCGTTGAAGGACAGGGGAATGAAAAACTGTTTTTT
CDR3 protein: CSVEGQGNEKLFF

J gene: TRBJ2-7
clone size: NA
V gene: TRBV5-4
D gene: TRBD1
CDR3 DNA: TGTGCCAGCAGCTATGGGGGACAGAAGAGAGAGCAGTACTTC
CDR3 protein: CASSYGGQKREQYF

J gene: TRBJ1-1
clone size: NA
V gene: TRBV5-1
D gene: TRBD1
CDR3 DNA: TGCGCCAGCAGCTTGAGGGACAGGGGTATCACTGAAGCTTTCTTT
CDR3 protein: CASSLRDRGITEAFF

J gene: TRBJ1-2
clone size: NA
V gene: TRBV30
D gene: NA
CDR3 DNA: TGTGCCTGGAGTCCGAAAGGGGCGTCATTCTATGGCTACACCTTC
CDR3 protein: CAWSPKGASFYGYTF

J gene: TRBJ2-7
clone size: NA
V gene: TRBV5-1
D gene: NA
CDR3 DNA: TGCGCCAGGAGGCAGAGAGTTTACGAGCAGTACTTC
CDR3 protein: CARRQRVYEQYF

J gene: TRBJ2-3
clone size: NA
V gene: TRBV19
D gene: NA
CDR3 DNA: TGTGCCAGTATGGGGCGGTTAAGCCCTATCAGCACAGATACGCAGTATTTT
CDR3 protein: CASMGRLSPISTDTQYF

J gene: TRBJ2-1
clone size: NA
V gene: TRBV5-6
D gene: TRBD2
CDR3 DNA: TGTGCCAGCAGCCTCCCAGGGCTAGCGGGGGGTTCCAATGAGCAGTTCTTC
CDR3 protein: CASSLPGLAGGSNEQFF

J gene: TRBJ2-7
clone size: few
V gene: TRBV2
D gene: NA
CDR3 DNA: TGTGCCAGCAACCTCCGGGCAGGGCCCTACGAGCAGTACTTC
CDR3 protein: CASNLRAGPYEQYF

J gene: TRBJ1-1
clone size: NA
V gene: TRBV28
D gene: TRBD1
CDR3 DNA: TGTGCCAGCAGACAGGGGCGTGCGCTTGCAGCTTTCTTT
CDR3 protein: CASRQGRALAAFF

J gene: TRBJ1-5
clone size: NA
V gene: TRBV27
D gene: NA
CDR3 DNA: TGTGCCAGCAGTTTATCGGCCAGTGATCAGCCCCAGCATTTT
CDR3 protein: CASSLSASDQPQHF

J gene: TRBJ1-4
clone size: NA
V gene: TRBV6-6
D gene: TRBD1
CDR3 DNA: TGTGCCAGCAGTTACCCGGGATCGACAGGGGAAAAACTGTTTTTT
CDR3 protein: CASSYPGSTGEKLFF

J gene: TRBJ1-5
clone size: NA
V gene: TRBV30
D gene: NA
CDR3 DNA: TGTGCCTGGACCACAGGGAGTACCAATCAGCCCCAGCATTTT
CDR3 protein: CAWTTGSTNQPQHF

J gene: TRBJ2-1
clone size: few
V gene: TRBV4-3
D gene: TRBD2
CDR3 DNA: TGCGCCAGCAGCCAAGTCTTGGCTAGCGGGGTCGGGGAGCAGTTCTTC
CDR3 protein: CASSQVLASGVGEQFF

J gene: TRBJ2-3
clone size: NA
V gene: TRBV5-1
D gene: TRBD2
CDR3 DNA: TGCGCCAGCAGCCCCGAGGGTAGCGGGGGAGAAAATACGCAGTATTTT
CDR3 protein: CASSPEGSGGENTQYF

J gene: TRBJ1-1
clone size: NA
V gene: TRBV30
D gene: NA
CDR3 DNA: TGTGCCTGGAGTAGACAGGCGGGTATTACTGAAGCTTTCTTT
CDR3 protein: CAWSRQAGITEAFF

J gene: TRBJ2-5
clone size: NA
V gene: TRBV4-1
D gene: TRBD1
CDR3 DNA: TGCGCCAGCAGCCAAGATCAAGACAGGGTTGAGACCCAGTACTTC
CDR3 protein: CASSQDQDRVETQYF

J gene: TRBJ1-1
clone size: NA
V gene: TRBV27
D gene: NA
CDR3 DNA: TGTGCCAGCAGTTTCCTCGCGGTCGAGAACACTGAAGCTTTCTTT
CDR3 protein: CASSFLAVENTEAFF

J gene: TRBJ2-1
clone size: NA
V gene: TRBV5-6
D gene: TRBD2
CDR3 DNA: TGTGCCAGCAGCATGGGACTAGCGCGTAATGAGCAGTTCTTC
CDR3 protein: CASSMGLARNEQFF

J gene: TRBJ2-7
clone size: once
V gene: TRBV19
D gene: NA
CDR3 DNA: TGTGCCAGTAGTATAGTAGGGGGTACGGGGTACGAGCAGTACTTC
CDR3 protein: CASSIVGGTGYEQYF

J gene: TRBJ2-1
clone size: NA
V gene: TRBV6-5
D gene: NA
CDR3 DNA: TGTGCCAGCAGTTACGCAACGGAAGACTCTGGTGAGCAGTTCTTC
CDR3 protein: CASSYATEDSGEQFF

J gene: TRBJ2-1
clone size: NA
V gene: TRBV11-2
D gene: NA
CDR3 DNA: TGTGCCAGCAGCTTTTGGTCGATATCTGAGTACAATGAGCAGTTCTTC
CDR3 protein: CASSFWSISEYNEQFF

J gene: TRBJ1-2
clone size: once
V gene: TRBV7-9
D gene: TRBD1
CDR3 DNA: TGTGCCAGCAGCGATGGGTGGGGGACAGGGTTGAGTTTCGGCTACACCTTC
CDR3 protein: CASSDGWGTGLSFGYTF

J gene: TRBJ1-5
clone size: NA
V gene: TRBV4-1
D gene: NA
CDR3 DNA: TGCGCCAGCAGCTCCAGTTTGCTCGGGAGGCCCCAGCATTTT
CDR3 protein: CASSSSLLGRPQHF

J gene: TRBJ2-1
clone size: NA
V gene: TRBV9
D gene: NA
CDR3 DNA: TGTGCCAGCAGCGCACAGGGATTAAAATTCTTC
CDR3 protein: CASSAQGLKFF

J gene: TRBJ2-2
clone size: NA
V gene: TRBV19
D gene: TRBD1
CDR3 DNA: TGTGCCAGTAGTGACGACAGGGGACACACCGGGGAGCTGTTTTTT
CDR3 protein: CASSDDRGHTGELFF

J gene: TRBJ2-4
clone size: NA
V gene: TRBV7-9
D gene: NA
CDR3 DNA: TGTGCCAGCAGCCCGTTGGCAGGGAAGGACATTCAGTACTTC
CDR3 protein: CASSPLAGKDIQYF

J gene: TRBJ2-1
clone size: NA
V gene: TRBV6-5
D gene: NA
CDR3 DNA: TGTGCCAGCAGTGACAGTTACAATGAGCAGTTCTTC
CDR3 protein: CASSDSYNEQFF

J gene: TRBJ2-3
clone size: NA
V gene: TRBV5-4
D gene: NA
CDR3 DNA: TGTGCCAGCAGCTTGGCAAAGCGGGCGGGCACAGATACGCAGTATTTT
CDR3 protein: CASSLAKRAGTDTQYF

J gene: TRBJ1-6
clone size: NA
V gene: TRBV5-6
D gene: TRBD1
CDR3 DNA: TGTGCCAGCAGCTTTTCCCCGGGACAGATTAATAATTCACCCCTCCACTTT
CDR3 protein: CASSFSPGQINNSPLHF

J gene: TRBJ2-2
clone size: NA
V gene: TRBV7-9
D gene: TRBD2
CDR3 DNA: TGTGCCAGCAGCTCTTGGACTAGCGGGAGGGTTTCCGGGGAGCTGTTTTTT
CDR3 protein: CASSSWTSGRVSGELFF

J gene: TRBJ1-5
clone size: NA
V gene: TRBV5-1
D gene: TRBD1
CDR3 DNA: TGCGCCAGCAGCTTGGGACAGGGCCCGTATCAGCCCCAGCATTTT
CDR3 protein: CASSLGQGPYQPQHF

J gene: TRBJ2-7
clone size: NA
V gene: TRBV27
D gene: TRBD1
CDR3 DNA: TGTGCCAGCAGTCCCTGGGACAGAGTCTACGAGCAGTACTTC
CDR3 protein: CASSPWDRVYEQYF

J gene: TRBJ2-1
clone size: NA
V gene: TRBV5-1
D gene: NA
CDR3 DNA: TGCGCCAGCAGCTTGTTTCTAGCTCAGAATGAGCAGTTCTTC
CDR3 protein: CASSLFLAQNEQFF

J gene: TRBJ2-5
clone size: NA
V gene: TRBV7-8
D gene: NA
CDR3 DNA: TGTGCCAGCAGCTTAGCGGTTGGGAGACGCCAAGAGACCCAGTACTTC
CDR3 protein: CASSLAVGRRQETQYF

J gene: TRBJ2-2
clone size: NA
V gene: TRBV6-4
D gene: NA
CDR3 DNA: TGTGCCAGCAGTAGGACTACATCGGGCACCGGGGAGCTGTTTTTT
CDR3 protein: CASSRTTSGTGELFF

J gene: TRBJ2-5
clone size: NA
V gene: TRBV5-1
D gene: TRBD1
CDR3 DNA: TGCGCCAGCAGCAGCTTTATAACAGGGGCGGAGACCCAGTACTTC
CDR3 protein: CASSSFITGAETQYF

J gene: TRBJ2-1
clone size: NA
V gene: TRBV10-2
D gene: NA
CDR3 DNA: TGCGCCAGCAGTGAGTCTGCAGTGCCCCCCTACAATGAGCAGTTCTTC
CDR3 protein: CASSESAVPPYNEQFF

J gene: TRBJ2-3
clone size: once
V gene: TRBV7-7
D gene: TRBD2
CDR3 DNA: TGTGCCAGCAGCTTAGCACCAACTAGCGGGGGAGCCACAGATACGCAGTATTTT
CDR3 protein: CASSLAPTSGGATDTQYF

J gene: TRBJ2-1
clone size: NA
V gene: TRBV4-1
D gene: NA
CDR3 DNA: TGCGCCAGCAGCCAGAAAATAGGGGCTATGGACTCCTACAATGAGCAGTTCTTC
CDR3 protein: CASSQKIGAMDSYNEQFF

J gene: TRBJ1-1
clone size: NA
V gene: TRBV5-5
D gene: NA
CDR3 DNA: TGTGCCAGCAGCTTGATAAGGGGTCTTGCTGAAGCTTTCTTT
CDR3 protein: CASSLIRGLAEAFF